What follows describes a single T cell receptor (beta chain). Its cognate antigen is unknown. Germline CDR1 MNHEY, CDR2 SMNVEV (reference sequence). The V end lost 7 bases, the J end lost 4 bases, and 10 bases lay between the germline ends. This CDR3 region has 12 residues. Although they were nominally healthy when sampled, donors likely had unrecorded immune exposures. The data are from a study of cytomegalovirus exposure and HLA in healthy donors. For the study at large: Around 89 million unique TCRs from HLA-typed donors made up an early data release. Whole-study findings and limits: Three of the chains that were CMV-associated were confirmed in vitro to be specific for CMV antigens.

Primers: 60 Vbeta forward and 13 Jbeta reverse. Only in-frame clones appear in the TCRdb table, and some are missing; sequencing was by immunoSEQ multiplex PCR. The sample lists 150,000 to 200,000 clones; about 80% were seen once. Input material: PBMCs. The chain combines TRBV27 with TRBJ1-1, with D tentatively TRBD1 (5 bases). The origin of this receptor is a woman in her 30s in good health and CMV-seropositive. The CDR3 sequence: CASKLGGTEAFF. The CDR3, as DNA: TGTGCCAGCAAGTTGGGGGGCACTGAAGCTTTCTTT.